This T cell receptor (beta chain) appears in the sequencing data of a study of CD8 T cells in ankylosing spondylitis (dated by TCRdb to the late 2010s). Regarding the complete study: T cell receptor beta repertoires were profiled in healthy donors and ankylosing spondylitis patients so that disease-linked TCR variants could be found. The full study cohort comprised around 25 ankylosing spondylitis patients and over 95 healthy donors. Peripheral blood was sampled, and synovial fluid was additionally collected from ankylosing spondylitis patients.

The listed sequencing device is Illumina HiSeq 2500. Quantitative 5'-RACE with molecular barcodes was used to prepare TCR beta libraries. As for how the authors treated the data: A new computational method based on a probabilistic model of VDJ rearrangement was used to identify disease-linked TCR variants. Using fastp trimming at Q25 and MiXCR clonotype assembly, TCRdb reanalyzed the public sequencing data and kept in-frame beta chains. Each CDR3 protein gets just one entry, which takes the most common genes and DNA from the rows behind it. The V and J calls and clone size come from TCRdb's table, not from the authors' own analysis. Present in this sample are hundreds of thousands of distinct CDR3 sequences, 25% to 30% of which were seen just once. About 0.9% of the sample rests with the top ten. V is pared back by 1 base and J by 0 bases, with 7 bases lying between the germline termini. CDR1 and CDR2 (SGHRS, YFSETQ) derive from the germline V gene. There are 14 amino acids in the CDR3, from cysteine to phenylalanine inclusive. Of the read, only the CDR3 DNA is kept; its 42 bases are in frame from base 1.

A note on this clonotype: This clone's antigen is unknown. Base qualities were left out, and no much larger clone turns up one base away.

Findings and caveats that apply to the study as a whole: Some motif variants were previously reported in synovial fluid and blood of reactive arthritis patients, suggesting common disease-initiation mechanisms. Significant enrichment of the disease-linked clones was reported in matched synovial fluid samples from ankylosing spondylitis patients. A TCR beta motif made up of several highly homologous amino acid variants appeared to be characteristic of blood from ankylosing spondylitis patients. The disease-linked clones had a CD8+ phenotype and were found at relatively low frequencies in peripheral blood.

The origin of this receptor is a male donor with ankylosing spondylitis. The sequenced sample consisted of blood, either unsorted or a sorted T cell fraction (not recorded which). In this chain, TRBV5-1 is recombined with TRBJ1-2, with no confident D gene call. In nucleotides, the sequence is TGCGCCAGCAGCTTGCACCAAGCTAACTATGGCTACACCTTC. Translated, it reads CASSLHQANYGYTF.